This T cell receptor beta chain is from a study of T cell responses to AZD1222 COVID-19 vaccine. As to this clone: Its target is not known.

Study-wide points: Only a handful of AZD1222 recipients tested seropositive at baseline. Clonal diversity may have been underestimated, and the donors were mostly white British, with more females than males. Close to half of spike-specific TCRs reportedly recognize unmutated variant regions. Following two doses of AZD1222, Spike-specific TCR breadth and depth rose.

V was pared by 4 bases and J by 0 bases, with 16 bases between. Per the germline V gene, CDR1 is SGHTA and CDR2 is FQGNSA. There are 16 residues in the CDR3. Repertoires were generated with immunoSEQ multiplex PCR, while TCRdb's copy carries only in-frame clones and drops some. The table has approximately 150,000 clones, 75% to 90% seen once. Sequences were derived from peripheral blood, sampled on day 0 of AZD1222 vaccination. The chain uses TRBV7-2 and TRBJ2-7; D possibly corresponds to TRBD2 (6 bases). The sequence came from an adult in good health. CDR3 in amino acids: CASSSRSGGSSYEQYF. The CDR3 DNA reads TGTGCCAGCAGCTCCAGGAGCGGAGGGAGCTCCTACGAGCAGTACTTC.